This T cell receptor (beta chain) appears in the sequencing data of a study of metastatic and nonmetastatic thyroid tumors. Study-wide results and limits: Benign nodules were reported to have significantly lower TCR beta diversity than malignant thyroid tumors, in blood and tumor.

None of the patients had undergone any treatment ahead of thyroid surgery. This CDR3 spans 15 amino acids. Germline V gene lookup returns CDR1 MNHEY and CDR2 SMNVEV (reference sequence). V was cut by 4 bases and J by 5 bases, with 18 bases left in between. As originally analysed: The study's classifier, a distant-metastasis tool for papillary thyroid cancer, was built using CDR3 differences across clinicopathological groups. With MiXCR, TCRdb reprocessed the PCR reads. TCRdb assigned the V and J calls; the authors' analysis was not used. The table lists 15,000 to 20,000 clones, 28% of them singletons. This clone came up a few times. Its antigen is currently unknown.

This sequence was found in a female donor with papillary thyroid cancer or a benign thyroid nodule (not recorded which). Some clones in this sample may be carry-over from other donors' samples. The sequencing sample was made of tumor tissue. This chain links TRBV27 with TRBJ2-7; D is perhaps TRBD1 (5 bases). The CDR3 reads CASSWGGNRRNEQYF. CDR3 coding DNA: TGTGCCAGCAGTTGGGGCGGTAATAGGAGAAACGAGCAGTACTTC.